This TCR beta chain was identified during a study of long-term antiretroviral therapy in people with HIV. The CDR3 totals 13 residues. Germline loops: CDR1 SGHRS, CDR2 YFSETQ. Losses at the gene ends were 3 bases for V and 2 bases for J; bases not matched to a gene: 1. Samples were assayed with immunoSEQ v3.0 at survey level. In sequencing, roughly 35,000-50,000 T-cell genomes per sample were targeted. Sequencing used immunoSEQ multiplex PCR; TCRdb keeps in-frame clones, though not all of them. Altogether roughly 30,000 clones are present, 75% to 90% being singletons, with the ten largest covering more than 8%. Study results and caveats: Repertoires looked antigen-experienced, with only a slight naive shift after ART. ART adherence, viral resistance and therapy changes were not recorded. Patients on ART gained diversity, which nonetheless stayed below transplant donor controls.

In the case of this clone: Antigen unknown.

The chain links TRBV5-1 to TRBJ2-5; 7 bases match TRBD1. The sequencing used unsorted PBMCs, collected 2.7 to 2.9 years after starting antiretroviral therapy. The sequence derives from a man aged 30 to 45 with HIV. The CDR3 sequence: CASSSQGQETQYF. The CDR3 nucleotides read TGCGCCAGCAGCTCACAGGGGCAAGAGACCCAGTACTTC.